This TCR beta chain was found in a study of T-cell reconstitution after alpha-beta-depleted transplantation in children (dated by TCRdb to the mid-2010s). In the study overall: T-cell immune reconstitution after TCRalphabeta/CD19-depleted allogeneic hematopoietic cell transplantation in children was quantitatively tracked in the study by means of TCR repertoire profiling. Study-level results and caveats: In some patients, high TCRbeta diversity at day 60 was attributed to recipient T cells and intrathymic progenitors that had survived conditioning. Apparently early alphabetaT-cell count recovery about two months after transplant reportedly relied on only several hundred rapidly expanded clones derived from non-depleted graft cells. Hyperexpanded clone frequencies declined over subsequent months; after one year, T-cell counts and TCRbeta diversity were mostly attributed to newly produced T cells.

Trimming costs V 3 bases and J 2 bases, and their ends lie 10 bases apart. The CDR3 measures 14 amino acids from cysteine to phenylalanine. Only the CDR3 DNA stays, 42 bases, in frame from base 1. Sequences SEHNR (CDR1) and FQNEAQ (CDR2) are obtained from the germline V gene (reference sequence). Sample treatment or condition, as interpreted from the label and publication: allogeneic hematopoietic cell transplantation with graft depleted of TCRalphabeta T cells and CD19 B cells. TCRalphabeta/CD19-depleted allogeneic hematopoietic cell grafts were given to the transplant recipients, all of whom were children. This clonotype was seen only once. Its antigen is not yet known. Base qualities are not provided; no much larger clone lies one nucleotide away. One read alone is weak evidence. Library prep was done by PCR. Instrument used: Illumina HiSeq 2500. TCR libraries were prepared with molecular barcoding, using unique molecular identifiers to normalize TCRbeta repertoire quantification. TCRdb ran its own pipeline on the public reads, namely fastp trimming at Q25 and MiXCR clone calling, and kept in-frame beta chains. Here each entry gathers all rows of one CDR3 protein and keeps the most common genes and DNA. The sample data list approximately 430,000 distinct CDR3 sequences, and 16% of these were observed just once. The ten largest account for about 32% of the sample.

This chain is built from TRBV7-9 and TRBJ2-5; the D gene cannot be resolved reliably. The sequences come from PBMCs, mostly from graft donor cells, collected 360 days after TCRalphabeta/CD19-depleted stem cell transplant. This receptor was identified in a boy less than two years old who had a stem cell transplant for Wiskott-Aldrich syndrome, so the T cells may come from the graft donor. CDR3 region: CASSLIAAQETQYF. At the DNA level, the sequence is TGTGCCAGCAGCTTGATAGCAGCGCAAGAGACCCAGTACTTC.